The 20 T cell receptor beta chains below were found in one sample sequenced in a study of T cell responses to AZD1222 COVID-19 vaccine. Measured with immunoSEQ multiplex PCR; TCRdb has only the in-frame clones, and not every one. The sample includes under 200,000 clones, approximately 90% of them seen just once. This specimen was peripheral blood, taken on day 0 of AZD1222 vaccination. The receptors originated from an adult in good health.

This chain uses TRBV5-1 with TRBJ2-2, with 12 bases identical to TRBD2. The germline V gene encodes CDR1 SGHRS and CDR2 YFSETQ. This CDR3 is built from 18 residues. Trimming at V came to 4 bases and at J to 0 bases, leaving 7 bases not matched to a gene. The DNA of the CDR3 is TGCGCCAGCAGCGACCTGACTAGCGGGGGACCGAACACCGGGGAGCTGTTTTTT. Protein: CASSDLTSGGPNTGELFF.

This rearrangement joins TRBV5-1 to TRBJ1-6, with TRBD1 matching 8 bases. Trimming removed 5 bases from V and 10 bases from J; junction bases left unmatched: 8. The CDR3 runs 14 residues. The germline V gene encodes CDR1 SGHRS and CDR2 YFSETQ. The CDR3 coding sequence is TGCGCCAGCAGACCCACAGGGGGTTTGTCACCCCTCCACTTT. Amino acids: CASRPTGGLSPLHF.

The V and J genes are TRBV4-2 and TRBJ1-1; 7 positions agree with TRBD1. Germline V lookup: CDR1 LGHNA, CDR2 YNFKEQ. This CDR3 has 15 amino acids. With V trimmed by 3 bases and J by 1 base, 5 bases remained unmatched. The CDR3 is CASSHTTGRNTEAFF. The CDR3 bases are TGTGCCAGCAGCCATACGACAGGGCGGAACACTGAAGCTTTCTTT.

The chain links TRBV6-5 to TRBJ1-2; maybe TRBD1 (6 bases). V lost 7 bases to trimming and J lost 4 bases, with 13 bases between them. Germline CDR1 and CDR2: MNHEY and SVGAGI. The CDR3 has 13 residues. The CDR3 region has the DNA TGTGCCAGCACTCTCCAACAGGGCTATGGCTACACCTTC. It codes for CASTLQQGYGYTF.

The chain has TRBV2 and TRBJ2-3, with D possibly being TRBD1 or TRBD2 (5 bases each). The CDR3 totals 17 residues. Trimming removed 6 bases at V and 1 base at J, with 20 bases between. The germline CDR1 and CDR2 sequences are SNHLY and FYNNEI. The CDR3 sequence: CASRTGAGSFRTDTQYF. CDR3 bases: TGTGCCAGCAGAACCGGGGCAGGGTCCTTCCGCACAGATACGCAGTATTTT. The full variable domain, its missing parts supplied by reference TRBV2 and TRBJ2-3, is EPEVTQTPSHQVTQMGQEVILRCVPISNHLYFYWYRQILGQKVEFLVSFYNNEISEKSEIFDDQFSVERPDGSNFTLKIRSTKLEDSAMYFCASRTGAGSFRTDTQYFGPGTRLTVL.

V usage is TRBV11-2 and J usage is TRBJ1-6; D may be TRBD1 (6 bases). This CDR3 comprises 16 residues. The V gene lost 5 bases and the J gene lost 0 bases, with 11 bases spanning the gap. Germline V gene lookup returns CDR1 SGHAT and CDR2 FQNNGV. In DNA form, the CDR3 reads TGTGCCAGCAGCCCAGACAGGAGCTCCTATAATTCACCCCTCCACTTT. It specifies CASSPDRSSYNSPLHF.

This chain joins TRBV7-9 and TRBJ1-5; D perhaps matches TRBD1 (6 bases). V was shortened by 10 bases and J by 7 bases, with 20 bases between the two germline ends. Germline CDR1 and CDR2: SEHNR and FQNEAQ (reference sequence). There are 14 residues in the CDR3. CDR3 sequence reads: CATLAPAGAQPQHF. In nucleotides, the CDR3 is TGTGCCACCCTGGCCCCAGCAGGGGCCCAGCCCCAGCATTTT.

CDR3 in DNA: TGTGCCAGCAGCTTAGAGAGGAATCAGCCCCAGCATTTT. This codes for CASSLERNQPQHF. The chain has TRBV7-8 and TRBJ1-5; no reliable D call. V was clipped by 1 base and J by 4 bases, with 5 bases between them. CDR1 and CDR2 from the germline V gene are SGHVS and FQNEAQ. The CDR3 extends over 13 amino acids.

The CDR3 loop reads CASSSGQGAYEQYF. The CDR3 DNA reads as TGTGCCAGCAGTTCTGGACAGGGGGCTTACGAGCAGTACTTC. The chain uses TRBV7-2 and TRBJ2-7; 11 bases agree with TRBD1. CDR1 and CDR2 (germline): SGHTA, FQGNSA. This CDR3 comprises 14 residues. V was pared by 6 bases and J by 4 bases, with 5 bases of the junction left unmatched.

The chain uses TRBV12-3 or TRBV12-4 and TRBJ1-1; D call uncertain. This CDR3 region has 12 residues. Trimming stripped 6 bases from V and 8 bases from J, with 13 bases between. The CDR3, as DNA: TGTGCCAGCAGCGGATACGGTACCGAAGCTTTCTTT. Encoded protein: CASSGYGTEAFF.

The chain employs TRBV4-1 and TRBJ1-3, with D perhaps TRBD1 (5 bases). The CDR3 is 16 residues long. Germline CDR1 and CDR2: MGHRA and YSYEKL. V was trimmed by 5 bases and J by 3 bases, leaving 17 bases between them. The CDR3 nucleotides are TGCGCCAGCAGCATACACGGGACTCTTTATGGAAACACCATATATTTT. It codes for CASSIHGTLYGNTIYF.

This chain connects TRBV28 to TRBJ1-1, with a weak D call TRBD1 (6 bases). The V end lost 4 bases, the J end lost 0 bases, and 15 bases lay between the germline ends. Germline V gives CDR1 MDHEN, CDR2 SYDVKM. The length of the CDR3 is 16 residues. CDR3 nucleotides: TGTGCCAGCAGTTCCCCAGGGGCCGGGATGAACACTGAAGCTTTCTTT. Its protein product is CASSSPGAGMNTEAFF.

The V gene is TRBV5-4, the J gene TRBJ1-3; D uncertain. CDR3 length: 13 amino acids. Trimming shortened V by 4 bases and J by 4 bases, and 9 bases separated the two germline ends. Germline V lookup: CDR1 SGHNT, CDR2 YYREEE (reference sequence). CDR3: CASSPDWGNTIYF. The CDR3 nucleotides read TGTGCCAGCAGCCCCGACTGGGGAAACACCATATATTTT.

The chain uses TRBV7-3 and TRBJ1-2, with no clear D. Germline V gene sequence: CDR1 SGHTA, CDR2 FQGTGA. The V gene lost 0 bases and the J gene lost 1 base, with 33 bases spanning the gap. The CDR3 contains 23 residues. The CDR3 loop reads CASSLTPGFQSESLPSNNYGYTF. The DNA for the CDR3 is TGTGCCAGCAGCTTAACTCCTGGTTTTCAGTCGGAATCCCTACCCTCTAATAACTATGGCTACACCTTC.

The rearrangement joins TRBV7-5 to TRBJ1-3. TRBV7-5 is annotated as a pseudogene. The CDR3 is made up of 14 amino acids. The CDR3 sequence is CARSFRGGGNTIYF. CDR3 DNA: TGTGCCAGAAGCTTCAGGGGGGGAGGAAACACCATATATTTT.

The V gene is TRBV18, the J gene TRBJ1-4, with TRBD1 matching over 8 bases. Germline CDR1 is KGHSH and CDR2 is LQKENI. J gave up 8 bases and V 3 bases, and 2 bases lay outside the gene matches. This CDR3 contains 13 residues. CDR3 residues: CASSPQGAEKLFF. The DNA of the CDR3 is TGTGCCAGCTCACCTCAGGGGGCCGAAAAACTGTTTTTT.

This clone was recorded once. The genes are TRBV27 and TRBJ1-6; 10 bases are shared with TRBD1. Germline V gene lookup returns CDR1 MNHEY and CDR2 SMNVEV (reference sequence). Losses at the gene ends were 6 bases for V and 10 bases for J; bases not matched to a gene: 12. The CDR3 contains 16 residues. The CDR3: CASSTQGQGIASPLHF. CDR3 coding DNA: TGTGCCAGCAGCACCCAGGGACAGGGGATTGCGTCACCCCTCCACTTT.

About this clone itself: The same CDR3 can be traced to other DNA sequences in this sample. The chain is built from TRBV28 and TRBJ1-1; tentatively, D is TRBD1 (5 bases). V lost 2 bases and J lost 6, with 7 bases in between. The CDR3 is 12 residues long. CDR1 and CDR2 (germline): MDHEN, SYDVKM. CDR3 in DNA: TGTGCCAGCAGTTTAGGGGGAGCTGAAGCTTTCTTT. As protein: CASSLGGAEAFF. The whole variable domain, filled in from reference TRBV28 and TRBJ1-1, reads DVKVTQSSRYLVKRTGEKVFLECVQDMDHENMFWYRQDPGLGLRLIYFSYDVKMKEKGDIPEGYSVSREKKERFSLILESASTNQTSMYLCASSLGGAEAFFGQGTRLTVV.

The chain uses TRBV12-3 or TRBV12-4 and TRBJ1-1; D is possibly TRBD1 (5 bases). Trimming took off 7 bases at V and 1 base at J, with 10 bases between the two ends. This CDR3 has 13 amino acids. CDR3: CASNWGTNTEAFF. CDR3 sequence (DNA): TGTGCCAGCAATTGGGGGACGAACACTGAAGCTTTCTTT.

The chain links TRBV6-1 to TRBJ2-3; D is perhaps TRBD1 or TRBD2 (5 bases each). Germline V gives CDR1 MNHNS, CDR2 SASEGT. V shed 3 bases and J shed 0 bases, with 10 bases lying between them. This CDR3 is built from 15 residues. The CDR3 coding sequence is TGTGCCAGCAGTGACCGGGGCTCTAGCACAGATACGCAGTATTTT. This gives the protein CASSDRGSSTDTQYF.